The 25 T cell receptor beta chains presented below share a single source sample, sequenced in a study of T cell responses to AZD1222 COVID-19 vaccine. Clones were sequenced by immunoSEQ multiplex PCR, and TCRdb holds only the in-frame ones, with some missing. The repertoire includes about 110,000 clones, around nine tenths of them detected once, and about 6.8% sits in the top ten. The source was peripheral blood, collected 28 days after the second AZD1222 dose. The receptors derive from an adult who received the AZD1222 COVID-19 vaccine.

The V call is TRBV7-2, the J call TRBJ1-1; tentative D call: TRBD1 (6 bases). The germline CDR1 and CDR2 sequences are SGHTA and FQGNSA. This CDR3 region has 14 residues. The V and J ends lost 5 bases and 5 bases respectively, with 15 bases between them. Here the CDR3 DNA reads TGTGCCAGCAGCAAAGAGGGGGGTTGGACTGAAGCTTTCTTT. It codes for CASSKEGGWTEAFF.

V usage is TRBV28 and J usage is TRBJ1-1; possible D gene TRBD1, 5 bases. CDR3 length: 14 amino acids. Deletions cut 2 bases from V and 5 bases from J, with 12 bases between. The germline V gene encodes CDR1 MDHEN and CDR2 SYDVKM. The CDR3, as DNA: TGTGCCAGCAGTTTAGCTAGGGGTGGGACTGAAGCTTTCTTT. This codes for CASSLARGGTEAFF.

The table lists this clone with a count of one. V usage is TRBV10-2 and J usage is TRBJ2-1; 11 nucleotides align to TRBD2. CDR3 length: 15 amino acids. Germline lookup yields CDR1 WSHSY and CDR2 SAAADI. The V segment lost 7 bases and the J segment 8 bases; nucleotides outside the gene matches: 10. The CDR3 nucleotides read TGCGCCAGCAAGCCCTTAGCGGGAGGGCCCCATGAGCAGTTCTTC. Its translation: CASKPLAGGPHEQFF.

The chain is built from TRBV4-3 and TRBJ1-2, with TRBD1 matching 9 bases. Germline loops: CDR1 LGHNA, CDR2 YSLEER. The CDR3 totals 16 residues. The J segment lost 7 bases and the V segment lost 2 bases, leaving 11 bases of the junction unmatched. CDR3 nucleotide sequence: TGCGCCAGCAGCCAAATCGGACAGGGGCATTGGTCTGGCTACACCTTC. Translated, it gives CASSQIGQGHWSGYTF.

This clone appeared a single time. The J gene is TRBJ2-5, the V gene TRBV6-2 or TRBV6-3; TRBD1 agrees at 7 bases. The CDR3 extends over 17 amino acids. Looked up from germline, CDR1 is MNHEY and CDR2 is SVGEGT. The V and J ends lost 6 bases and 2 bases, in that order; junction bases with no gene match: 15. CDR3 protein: CASSLYPRDRDQETQYF. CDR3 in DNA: TGTGCCAGCAGCCTCTACCCCCGGGACAGAGATCAAGAGACCCAGTACTTC.

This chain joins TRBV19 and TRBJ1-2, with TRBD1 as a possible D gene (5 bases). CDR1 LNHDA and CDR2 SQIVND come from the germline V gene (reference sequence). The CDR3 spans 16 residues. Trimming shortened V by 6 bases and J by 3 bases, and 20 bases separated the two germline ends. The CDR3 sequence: CASSAIWGITDYGYTF. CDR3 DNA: TGTGCCAGTAGCGCAATATGGGGGATCACGGACTATGGCTACACCTTC.

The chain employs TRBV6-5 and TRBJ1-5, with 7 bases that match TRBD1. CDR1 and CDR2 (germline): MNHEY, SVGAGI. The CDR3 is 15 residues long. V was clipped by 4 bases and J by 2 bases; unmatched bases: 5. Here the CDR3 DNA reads TGTGCCAGCAGTTCCCATGACAGGGGCAATCAGCCCCAGCATTTT. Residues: CASSSHDRGNQPQHF.

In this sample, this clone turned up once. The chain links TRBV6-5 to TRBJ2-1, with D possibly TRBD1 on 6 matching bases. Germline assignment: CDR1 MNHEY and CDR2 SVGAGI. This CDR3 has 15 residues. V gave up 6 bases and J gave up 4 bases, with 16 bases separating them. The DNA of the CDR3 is TGTGCCAGCAGAGTTCGAGACAGGCATTACAATGAGCAGTTCTTC. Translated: CASRVRDRHYNEQFF.

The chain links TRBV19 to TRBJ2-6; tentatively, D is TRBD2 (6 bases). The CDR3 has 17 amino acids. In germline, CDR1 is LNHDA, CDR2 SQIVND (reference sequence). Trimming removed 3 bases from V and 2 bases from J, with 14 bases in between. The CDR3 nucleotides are TGTGCCAGTAGTATCGGGACTTCGGGAGCTGGGGCCAACGTCCTGACTTTC. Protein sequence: CASSIGTSGAGANVLTF.

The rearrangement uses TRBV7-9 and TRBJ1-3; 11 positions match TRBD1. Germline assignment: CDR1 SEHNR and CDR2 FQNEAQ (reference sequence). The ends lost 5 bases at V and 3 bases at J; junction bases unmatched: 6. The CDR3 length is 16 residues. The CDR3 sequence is CASSPWGQGDGNTIYF. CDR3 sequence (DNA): TGTGCCAGCAGCCCATGGGGACAGGGGGATGGAAACACCATATATTTT.

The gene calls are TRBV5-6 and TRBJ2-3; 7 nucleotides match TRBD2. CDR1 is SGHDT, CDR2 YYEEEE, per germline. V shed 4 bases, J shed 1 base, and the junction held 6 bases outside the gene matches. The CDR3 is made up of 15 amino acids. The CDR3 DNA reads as TGTGCCAGCAGCCCCGTCCGGGAGGGCACAGATACGCAGTATTTT. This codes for CASSPVREGTDTQYF.

CDR3 nucleotides: TGTGCCTGGAGTGTACAAACTAGCGGCACAGATACGCAGTATTTT. It is translated as CAWSVQTSGTDTQYF. J is TRBJ2-3 and V is TRBV30; 7 nucleotides match TRBD2. The CDR3 is made up of 15 amino acids. CDR1 and CDR2 from the germline V gene are GTSNPN and SVGIG (reference sequence). After removal of 0 bases from V and 1 base from J, the junction contained 4 bases not matched to a gene.

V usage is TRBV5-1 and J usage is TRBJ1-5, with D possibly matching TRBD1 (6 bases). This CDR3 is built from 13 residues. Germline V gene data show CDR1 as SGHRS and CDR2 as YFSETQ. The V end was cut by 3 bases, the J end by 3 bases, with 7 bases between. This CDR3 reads CASSSGANQPQHF. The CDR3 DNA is TGCGCCAGCAGCTCAGGGGCCAATCAGCCCCAGCATTTT.

CDR3 sequence (DNA): TGCGCCAGCAGCGCCCACAGGGGGTCCAGCACAGATACGCAGTATTTT. As protein: CASSAHRGSSTDTQYF. The chain recombines TRBV5-1 with TRBJ2-3; the match to TRBD1 covers 8 bases. J gave up 0 bases and V 4 bases, and 7 bases lay outside the gene matches. The CDR3 totals 16 residues. CDR1 is SGHRS, CDR2 YFSETQ, per germline.

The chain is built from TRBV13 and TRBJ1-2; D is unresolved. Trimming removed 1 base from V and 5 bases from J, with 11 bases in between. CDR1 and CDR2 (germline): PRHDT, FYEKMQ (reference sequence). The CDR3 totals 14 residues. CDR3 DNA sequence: TGTGCCAGCAGCTTAGTCGGGCTCGGGTATGGCTACACCTTC. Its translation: CASSLVGLGYGYTF.

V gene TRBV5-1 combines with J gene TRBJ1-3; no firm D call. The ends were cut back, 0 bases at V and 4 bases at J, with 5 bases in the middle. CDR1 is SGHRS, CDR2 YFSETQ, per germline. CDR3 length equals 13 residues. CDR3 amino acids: CASSLAPGNTIYF. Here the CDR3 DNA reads TGCGCCAGCAGCTTGGCCCCGGGAAACACCATATATTTT. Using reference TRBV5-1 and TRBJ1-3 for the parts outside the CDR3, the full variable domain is KAGVTQTPRYLIKTRGQQVTLSCSPISGHRSVSWYQQTPGQGLQFLFEYFSETQRNKGNFPGRFSGRQFSNSRSEMNVSTLELGDSALYLCASSLAPGNTIYFGEGSWLTVV.

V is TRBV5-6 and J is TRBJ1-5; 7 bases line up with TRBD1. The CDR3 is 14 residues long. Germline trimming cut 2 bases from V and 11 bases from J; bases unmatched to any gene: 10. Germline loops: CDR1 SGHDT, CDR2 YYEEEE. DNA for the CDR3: TGTGCCAGCAGCTTAAGAGGGGGCGAGTTTGCCCAGCATTTT. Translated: CASSLRGGEFAQHF.

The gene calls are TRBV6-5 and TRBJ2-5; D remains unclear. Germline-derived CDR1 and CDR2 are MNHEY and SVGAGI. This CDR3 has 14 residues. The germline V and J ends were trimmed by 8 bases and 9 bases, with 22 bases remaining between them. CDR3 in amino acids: CASSQGPRASAQYF. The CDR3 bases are TGTGCCAGCTCCCAAGGGCCCCGGGCGTCGGCCCAGTACTTC.

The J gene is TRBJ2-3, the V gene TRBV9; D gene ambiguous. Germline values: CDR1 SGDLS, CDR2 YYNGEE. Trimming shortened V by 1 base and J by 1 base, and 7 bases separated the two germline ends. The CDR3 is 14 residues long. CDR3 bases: TGTGCCAGCAGCGTAAGTGGGGGCACAGATACGCAGTATTTT. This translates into CASSVSGGTDTQYF.

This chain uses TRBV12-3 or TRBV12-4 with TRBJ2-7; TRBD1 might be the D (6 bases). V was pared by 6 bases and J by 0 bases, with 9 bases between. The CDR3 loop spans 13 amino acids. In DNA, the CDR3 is TGTGCCAGCAGGACACAGGGCTCCTACGAGCAGTACTTC. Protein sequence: CASRTQGSYEQYF.

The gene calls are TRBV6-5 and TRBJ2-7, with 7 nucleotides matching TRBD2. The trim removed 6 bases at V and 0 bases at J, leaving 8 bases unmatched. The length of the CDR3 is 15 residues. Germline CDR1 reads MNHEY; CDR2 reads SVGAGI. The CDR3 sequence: CASRPGRGNSYEQYF. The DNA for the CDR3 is TGTGCCAGCAGGCCGGGGCGGGGGAACTCCTACGAGCAGTACTTC.

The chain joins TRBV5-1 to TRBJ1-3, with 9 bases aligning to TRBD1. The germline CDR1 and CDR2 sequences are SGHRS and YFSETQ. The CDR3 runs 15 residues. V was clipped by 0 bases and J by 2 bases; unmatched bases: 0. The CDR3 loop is CASSLGQGAGNTIYF. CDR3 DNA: TGCGCCAGCAGCTTGGGACAGGGGGCTGGAAACACCATATATTTT.

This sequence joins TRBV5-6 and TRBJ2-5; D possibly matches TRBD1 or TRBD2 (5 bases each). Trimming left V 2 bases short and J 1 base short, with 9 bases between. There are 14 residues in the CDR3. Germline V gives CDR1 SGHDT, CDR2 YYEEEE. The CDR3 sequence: CASSFGTSQETQYF. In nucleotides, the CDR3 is TGTGCCAGCAGCTTCGGGACCTCCCAAGAGACCCAGTACTTC.

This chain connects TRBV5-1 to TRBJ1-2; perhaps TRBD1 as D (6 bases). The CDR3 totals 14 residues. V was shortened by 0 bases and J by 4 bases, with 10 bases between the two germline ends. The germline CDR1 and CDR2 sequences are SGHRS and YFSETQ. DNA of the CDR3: TGCGCCAGCAGCTTGGGTACAGGGAGCTATGGCTACACCTTC. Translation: CASSLGTGSYGYTF.

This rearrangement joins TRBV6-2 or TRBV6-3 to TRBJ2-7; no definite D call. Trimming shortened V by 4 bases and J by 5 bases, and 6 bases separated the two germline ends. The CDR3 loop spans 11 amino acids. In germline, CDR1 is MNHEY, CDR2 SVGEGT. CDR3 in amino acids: CASSFRDEQYF. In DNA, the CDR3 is TGTGCCAGCAGTTTTCGAGACGAGCAGTACTTC.